This T cell receptor beta chain was sequenced during a study of blood T cell repertoires in COVID-19. Study overall: The United States, Italy and Spain were the sources of the acute and convalescent COVID-19 samples. Nucleic acid was either cDNA or gDNA, and it came from T cells, B-cell-depleted T cells, or PBMCs.

Germline values: CDR1 MNHEY, CDR2 SMNVEV (reference sequence). This CDR3 contains 16 residues. V dropped 3 bases and J dropped 6; count of bases not matched to a gene: 12. This clone was found once. Methods used by the authors: Using reference gene primer amplification, nucleated cell counts were estimated. The method was immunoSEQ multiplex PCR; TCRdb's version includes in-frame clones alone and lacks a portion of them. V, J and clone size are those of that table, while D and trimming were read from the DNA. The profile shows 100,000 to 120,000 clones, 72% of them singletons. The clonotype was recovered from a woman in her sixties or seventies with acute or convalescent COVID-19. Sequencing used peripheral blood. The J gene is TRBJ1-2, the V gene TRBV27; 8 bases line up with TRBD1. CDR3 nucleotide sequence: TGTGCCAGCAGTTTCTCGGACAGGGCGGGAGAGCATGGCTACACCTTC. Encoded protein: CASSFSDRAGEHGYTF.